A selection of T cell receptor beta chains follows, all from one sample in a study of blood T cell repertoires in COVID-19. Here immunoSEQ multiplex PCR was the method, and the copy in TCRdb shows in-frame clones only, minus some. The sample holds over 75,000 clones, around nine tenths seen once. Sequencing used peripheral blood. The receptor set was obtained from a woman of 80 years or more with acute or convalescent COVID-19. CDR3s include the opening cysteine and the closing phenylalanine or tryptophan. D genes are given only for firm matches. Expanded clones are given a class, and other clones once, few, many or no size at all.

abundance	len	d_gene	v_gene	j_gene	CDR3aa	CDR3nt
.	14	.	TRBV15	TRBJ1-1	CATSRGAMNTEAFF	TGTGCCACCAGCAGAGGGGCGATGAACACTGAAGCTTTCTTT
.	14	TRBD2	TRBV28	TRBJ2-7	CASSLAGVSDEQYF	TGTGCCAGCAGTCTAGCGGGAGTAAGCGACGAGCAGTACTTC
.	14	.	TRBV5-1	TRBJ1-3	CASSSDSSGNTIYF	TGCGCCAGCAGCTCGGACAGCTCTGGAAACACCATATATTTT
.	14	.	TRBV18	TRBJ2-2	CASSPKGDAGELFF	TGTGCCAGCTCACCAAAGGGGGACGCCGGGGAGCTGTTTTTT
.	14	TRBD1	TRBV7-9	TRBJ1-1	CASSLLQGSAEAFF	TGTGCCAGCAGCTTATTACAGGGGAGCGCTGAAGCTTTCTTT
.	15	.	TRBV5-6	TRBJ1-1	CASSLAQQGTTEAFF	TGTGCCAGCAGCTTGGCCCAGCAGGGGACCACTGAAGCTTTCTTT
.	16	.	TRBV7-8	TRBJ1-1	CASSLAGARLNTEAFF	TGTGCCAGCAGCTTAGCGGGGGCCAGATTGAACACTGAAGCTTTCTTT
.	20	TRBD1	TRBV23-1	TRBJ1-5	CASSTRDRGTHVHSNQPQHF	TGCGCCAGCAGTACTCGGGACAGGGGGACCCACGTCCACAGCAATCAGCCCCAGCATTTT
.	13	.	TRBV4-3	TRBJ2-3	CASSQGIGDTQYF	TGCGCCAGCAGCCAAGGCATCGGAGATACGCAGTATTTT
.	14	.	TRBV30	TRBJ1-5	CAWSVLGSGQPQHF	TGTGCCTGGAGTGTACTTGGGAGTGGCCAGCCCCAGCATTTT
.	14	.	TRBV28	TRBJ1-1	CASSLPSYNTEAFF	TGTGCCAGCAGTTTACCCTCGTATAACACTGAAGCTTTCTTT
.	17	TRBD1	TRBV4-1	TRBJ1-1	CASSQDRQGAQNTEAFF	TGCGCCAGCAGCCAAGATCGACAGGGGGCTCAAAACACTGAAGCTTTCTTT
.	14	.	TRBV11-2	TRBJ2-3	CASSLELASDTQYF	TGTGCCAGCAGCTTAGAGCTAGCGTCTGATACGCAGTATTTT
.	15	.	TRBV5-6	TRBJ2-5	CASSGWAASQETQYF	TGTGCCAGCAGCGGTTGGGCAGCCTCCCAAGAGACCCAGTACTTC
once	14	.	TRBV7-3	TRBJ1-1	CASSLTGANTEAFF	TGTGCCAGCAGCTTAACAGGGGCCAACACTGAAGCTTTCTTT
.	16	TRBD2	TRBV24-1	TRBJ2-1	CATSDTSGGTYNEQFF	TGTGCCACCAGTGACACAAGCGGGGGGACCTACAATGAGCAGTTCTTC
.	17	TRBD2	TRBV7-6	TRBJ2-2	CASTTQGGRGNTGELFF	TGTGCCAGCACCACCCAGGGCGGGAGGGGTAACACCGGGGAGCTGTTTTTT
.	15	TRBD1	TRBV6-8	TRBJ1-2	CASSSQGQGTYGYTF	TGTGCCAGCAGTTCTCAGGGACAGGGGACCTATGGCTACACCTTC
.	16	TRBD1	TRBV6-1	TRBJ1-5	CASSVPGQGDNQPQHF	TGTGCCAGCAGTGTCCCGGGACAGGGTGACAATCAGCCCCAGCATTTT
.	16	.	TRBV5-1	TRBJ1-3	CASSLVPGYSGNTIYF	TGCGCCAGCAGCTTGGTTCCCGGGTACTCTGGAAACACCATATATTTT
once	15	TRBD1	TRBV2	TRBJ1-6	CASKTGGSYNSPLHF	TGTGCCAGCAAGACAGGGGGATCCTATAATTCACCCCTCCACTTT
many	15	TRBD1	TRBV28	TRBJ1-1	CASSYRGSGNTEAFF	TGTGCCAGCAGTTACAGGGGTTCGGGGAACACTGAAGCTTTCTTT
once	17	TRBD2	TRBV7-7	TRBJ2-5	CASSPAGTSGGWETQYF	TGTGCTAGCAGCCCCGCCGGGACTAGCGGGGGGTGGGAGACCCAGTACTTC
once	12	TRBD1	TRBV27	TRBJ1-1	CASSRQGSEAFF	TGTGCCAGCAGCCGACAGGGCAGTGAAGCTTTCTTT
few	15	TRBD1	TRBV10-3	TRBJ2-2	CAISEGTGGPGELFF	TGTGCCATCAGTGAAGGGACAGGGGGCCCCGGGGAGCTGTTTTTT
.	16	TRBD2	TRBV4-2	TRBJ2-1	CASSTRTSGSNNEQFF	TGTGCCAGCAGCACCCGGACTAGCGGGAGCAACAATGAGCAGTTCTTC
.	15	TRBD2	TRBV6-5	TRBJ2-3	CASSPTSGGPDTQYF	TGTGCCAGCAGTCCGACTAGCGGGGGGCCAGATACGCAGTATTTT
.	14	TRBD1	TRBV29-1	TRBJ2-7	CSVEGQGARNEQYF	TGCAGCGTTGAGGGCCAGGGGGCGAGGAACGAGCAGTACTTC
.	15	.	TRBV11-1	TRBJ1-3	CASLGVGSSGNTIYF	TGTGCCAGCCTCGGAGTGGGGAGCTCTGGAAACACCATATATTTT
.	13	.	TRBV12-3/TRBV12-4	TRBJ2-1	CASSLIISNEQFF	TGTGCCAGCAGTTTGATAATTAGCAATGAGCAGTTCTTC
.	15	.	TRBV30	TRBJ1-5	CAWSLGTSSNQPQHF	TGTGCCTGGAGTTTGGGGACATCTAGCAATCAGCCCCAGCATTTT
.	14	.	TRBV28	TRBJ1-2	CASSQPGGADGYTF	TGTGCCAGCAGCCAACCGGGAGGAGCAGATGGCTACACCTTC
.	14	.	TRBV10-3	TRBJ2-7	CAISESDSGYEQYF	TGTGCCATCAGTGAGTCAGACTCGGGCTACGAGCAGTACTTC
.	16	.	TRBV27	TRBJ1-2	CASSSLTGLANYGYTF	TGTGCCAGCAGTTCTTTGACAGGACTAGCTAACTATGGCTACACCTTC
.	14	TRBD2	TRBV10-3	TRBJ2-7	CAISEGTSGYEQYF	TGTGCCATCAGTGAGGGGACTAGCGGGTACGAGCAGTACTTC
.	14	TRBD1	TRBV6-6	TRBJ1-1	CASSTGLGQGGAFF	TGTGCCAGCAGCACAGGCCTCGGACAGGGTGGAGCTTTCTTT
once	14	TRBD1	TRBV5-1	TRBJ1-3	CASSTGQGGDTIYF	TGCGCCAGCAGCACCGGACAGGGTGGTGACACCATATATTTT
.	15	TRBD1	TRBV6-2/TRBV6-3	TRBJ2-7	CASSYCQGASCEQYF	TGTGCCAGCAGTTACTGCCAGGGGGCGAGTTGCGAGCAGTACTTC
.	13	.	TRBV11-3	TRBJ2-7	CASSSGGGREQYF	TGTGCCAGCAGCTCGGGAGGGGGCCGCGAGCAGTACTTC
.	13	.	TRBV2	TRBJ1-1	CASRTGMNTEAFF	TGTGCCAGCAGGACAGGAATGAACACTGAAGCTTTCTTT
.	16	.	TRBV6-2/TRBV6-3	TRBJ1-2	CASSYPVDTFNYGYTF	TGTGCCAGCAGTTACCCGGTGGACACCTTTAACTATGGCTACACCTTC
.	15	TRBD1	TRBV9	TRBJ1-2	CASSAGTGGLYGYTF	TGTGCCAGCAGCGCCGGGACAGGAGGACTCTATGGCTACACCTTC
once	14	.	TRBV29-1	TRBJ2-5	CSVEDPTGRETQYF	TGCAGCGTTGAAGATCCCACAGGGCGGGAGACCCAGTACTTC
.	14	.	TRBV9	TRBJ2-7	CASSVANGGYEQYF	TGTGCCAGCAGCGTAGCGAACGGAGGCTACGAGCAGTACTTC
once	13	TRBD2	TRBV28	TRBJ2-7	CASSLGREREQYF	TGTGCCAGCAGTTTGGGGCGGGAGCGCGAGCAGTACTTC
few	16	.	TRBV7-6	TRBJ2-1	CASSLAGAGPYNEQFF	TGTGCCAGCAGCTTAGCAGGGGCAGGGCCGTACAATGAGCAGTTCTTC
.	15	.	TRBV5-1	TRBJ2-5	CASSLAKRSQETQYF	TGCGCCAGCAGCTTGGCCAAGAGATCCCAAGAGACCCAGTACTTC
few	15	.	TRBV4-1	TRBJ2-3	CASSQGESDWVTQYF	TGCGCCAGCAGCCAGGGAGAATCGGACTGGGTTACGCAGTATTTT
.	14	.	TRBV6-5	TRBJ2-1	CASYERRSYNEQFF	TGTGCCAGCTATGAGCGCCGATCCTACAATGAGCAGTTCTTC